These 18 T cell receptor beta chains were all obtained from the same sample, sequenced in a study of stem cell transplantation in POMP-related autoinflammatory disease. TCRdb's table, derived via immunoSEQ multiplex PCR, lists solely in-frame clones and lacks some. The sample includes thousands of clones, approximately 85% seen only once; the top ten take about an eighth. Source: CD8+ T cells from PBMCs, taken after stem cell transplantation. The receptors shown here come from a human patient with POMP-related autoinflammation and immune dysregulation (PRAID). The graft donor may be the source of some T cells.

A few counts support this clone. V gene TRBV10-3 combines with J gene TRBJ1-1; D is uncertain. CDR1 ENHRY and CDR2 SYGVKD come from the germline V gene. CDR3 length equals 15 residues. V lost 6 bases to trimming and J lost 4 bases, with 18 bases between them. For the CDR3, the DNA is TGTGCCATCAGACCGAGTCCGGGCGAGGGCACTGAAGCTTTCTTT. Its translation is CAIRPSPGEGTEAFF.

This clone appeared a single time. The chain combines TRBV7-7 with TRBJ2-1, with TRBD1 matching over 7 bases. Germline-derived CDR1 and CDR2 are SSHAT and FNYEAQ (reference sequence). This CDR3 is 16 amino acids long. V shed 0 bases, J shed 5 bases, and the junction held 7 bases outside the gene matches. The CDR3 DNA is TGTGCCAGCAGCTTAGCGTTGACAGGGCGAGACAATGAGCAGTTCTTC. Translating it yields CASSLALTGRDNEQFF.

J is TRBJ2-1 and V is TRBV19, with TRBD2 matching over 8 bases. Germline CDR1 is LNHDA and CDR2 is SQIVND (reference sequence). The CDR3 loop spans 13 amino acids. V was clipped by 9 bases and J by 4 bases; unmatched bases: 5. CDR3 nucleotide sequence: TGTGCCAGCCGGACTAGCTTATACAATGAGCAGTTCTTC. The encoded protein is CASRTSLYNEQFF.

This CDR3 reads CASSFPGLADFSYNEQFF. In DNA form, the CDR3 reads TGTGCCAGCAGTTTCCCGGGACTAGCGGACTTCTCCTACAATGAGCAGTTCTTC. The chain joins TRBV6-2 or TRBV6-3 to TRBJ2-1; 11 positions agree with TRBD2. Germline V lookup: CDR1 MNHEY, CDR2 SVGEGT. The CDR3 runs to 18 residues. V lost 4 bases and J lost 0; bases outside the gene matches: 8.

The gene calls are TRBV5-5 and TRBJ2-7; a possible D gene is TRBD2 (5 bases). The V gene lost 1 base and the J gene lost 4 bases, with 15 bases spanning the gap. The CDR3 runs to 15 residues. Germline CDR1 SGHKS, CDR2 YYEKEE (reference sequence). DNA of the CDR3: TGTGCCAGCAGCTTGACATGGGGAAGAGGGTACGAGCAGTACGTC. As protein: CASSLTWGRGYEQYV.

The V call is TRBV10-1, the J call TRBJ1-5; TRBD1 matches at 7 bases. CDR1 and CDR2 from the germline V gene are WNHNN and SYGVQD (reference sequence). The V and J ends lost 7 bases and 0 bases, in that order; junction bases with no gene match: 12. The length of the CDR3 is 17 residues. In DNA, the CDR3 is TGCGCCAGCACCGACAGGGTTTCGACGTATAGCAATCAGCCCCAGCATTTT. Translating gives CASTDRVSTYSNQPQHF.

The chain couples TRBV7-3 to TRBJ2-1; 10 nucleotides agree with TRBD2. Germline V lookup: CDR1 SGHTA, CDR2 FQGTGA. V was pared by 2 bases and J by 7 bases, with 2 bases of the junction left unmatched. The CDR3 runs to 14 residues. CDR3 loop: CASSLLAGENEQFF. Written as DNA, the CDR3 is TGTGCCAGCAGCTTACTAGCGGGAGAGAATGAGCAGTTCTTC.

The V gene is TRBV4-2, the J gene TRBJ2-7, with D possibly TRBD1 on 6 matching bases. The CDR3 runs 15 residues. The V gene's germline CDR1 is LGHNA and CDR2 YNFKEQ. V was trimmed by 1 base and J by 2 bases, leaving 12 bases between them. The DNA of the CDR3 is TGTGCCAGCAGCCAAGTCCGGGACACCGCCTACGAGCAGTACTTC. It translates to CASSQVRDTAYEQYF.

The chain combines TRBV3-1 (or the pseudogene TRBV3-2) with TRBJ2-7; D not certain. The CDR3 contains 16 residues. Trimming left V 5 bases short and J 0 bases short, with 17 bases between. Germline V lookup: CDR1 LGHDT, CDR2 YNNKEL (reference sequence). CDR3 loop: CASSKPVTPYSYEQYF. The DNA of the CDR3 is TGTGCCAGCAGCAAACCAGTAACCCCCTACTCCTACGAGCAGTACTTC.

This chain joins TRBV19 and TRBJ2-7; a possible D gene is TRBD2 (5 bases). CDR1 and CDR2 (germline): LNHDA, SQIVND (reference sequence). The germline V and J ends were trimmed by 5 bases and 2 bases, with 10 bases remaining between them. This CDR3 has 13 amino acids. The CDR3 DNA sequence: TGTGCCAGTAGTGCGGGCTCTACCTACGAGCAGTACTTC. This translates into CASSAGSTYEQYF.

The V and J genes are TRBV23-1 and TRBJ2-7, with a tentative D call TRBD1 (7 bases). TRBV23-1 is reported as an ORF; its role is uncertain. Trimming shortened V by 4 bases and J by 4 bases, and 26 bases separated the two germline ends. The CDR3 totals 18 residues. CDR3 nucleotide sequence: TGCGCCAGCAGTCCGCGCGGGACAGATAATCCCCACTTATACGAGCAGTACGTC. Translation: CASSPRGTDNPHLYEQYV.

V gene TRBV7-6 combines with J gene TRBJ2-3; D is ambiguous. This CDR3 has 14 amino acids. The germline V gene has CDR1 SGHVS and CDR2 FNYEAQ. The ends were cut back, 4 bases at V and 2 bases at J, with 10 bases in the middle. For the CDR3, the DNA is TGTGCCAGCAGCTATCCCCCGGTCACAGATACGCAGTATTTT. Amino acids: CASSYPPVTDTQYF.

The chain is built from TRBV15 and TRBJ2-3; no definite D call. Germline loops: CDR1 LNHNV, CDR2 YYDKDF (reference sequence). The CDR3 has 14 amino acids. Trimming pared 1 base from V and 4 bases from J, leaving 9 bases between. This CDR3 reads CATSRGIAADTQYF. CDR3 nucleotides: TGTGCCACCAGCAGAGGGATTGCGGCAGATACGCAGTATTTT.

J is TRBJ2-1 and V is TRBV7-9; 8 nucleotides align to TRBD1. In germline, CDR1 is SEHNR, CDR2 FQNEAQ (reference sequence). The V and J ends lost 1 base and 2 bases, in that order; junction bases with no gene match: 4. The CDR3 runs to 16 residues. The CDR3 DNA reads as TGTGCCAGCAGCTTAGGGACACAGGGGGCCTACAATGAGCAGTTCTTC. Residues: CASSLGTQGAYNEQFF.

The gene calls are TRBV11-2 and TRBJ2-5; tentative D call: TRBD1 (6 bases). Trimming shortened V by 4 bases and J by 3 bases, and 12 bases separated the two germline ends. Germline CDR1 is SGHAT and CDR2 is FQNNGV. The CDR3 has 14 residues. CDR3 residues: CASSYAGVEETQYF. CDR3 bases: TGTGCCAGCAGCTACGCAGGGGTGGAAGAGACCCAGTACTTC. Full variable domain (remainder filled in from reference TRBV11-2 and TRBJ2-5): EAGVAQSPRYKIIEKRQSVAFWCNPISGHATLYWYQQILGQGPKLLIQFQNNGVVDDSQLPKDRFSAERLKGVDSTLKIQPAKLEDSAVYLCASSYAGVEETQYFGPGTRLLVL.

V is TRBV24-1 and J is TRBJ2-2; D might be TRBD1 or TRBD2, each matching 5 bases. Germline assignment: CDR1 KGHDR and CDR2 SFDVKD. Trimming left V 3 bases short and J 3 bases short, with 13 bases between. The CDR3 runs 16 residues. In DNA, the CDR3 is TGTGCCACCAGTGATCGGGGCAGGGCGTACACCGGGGAGCTGTTTTTT. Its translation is CATSDRGRAYTGELFF.

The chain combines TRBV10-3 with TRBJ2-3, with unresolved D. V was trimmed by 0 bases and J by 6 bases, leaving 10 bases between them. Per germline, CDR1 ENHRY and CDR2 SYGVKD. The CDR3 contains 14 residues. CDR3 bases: TGTGCCATCAGTGAGTCCAGCGTAAAGGATACGCAGTATTTT. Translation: CAISESSVKDTQYF.

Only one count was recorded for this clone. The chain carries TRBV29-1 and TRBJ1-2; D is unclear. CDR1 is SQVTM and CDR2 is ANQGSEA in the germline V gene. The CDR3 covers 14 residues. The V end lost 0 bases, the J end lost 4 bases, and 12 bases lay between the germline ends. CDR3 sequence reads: CSVEDPGRTYGYTF. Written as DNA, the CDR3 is TGCAGCGTTGAAGATCCTGGGAGGACCTATGGCTACACCTTC.